The entry below gives a single T cell receptor beta chain sequence along with its context. The CDR3 loop spans 14 amino acids. V lost 3 bases, J lost 7 bases, and 3 bases stayed unmatched. CDR1 LNHNV and CDR2 YYDKDF come from the germline V gene (reference sequence). TCRdb reanalysed the 5' RACE reads using MiXCR and keeps one entry per CDR3 protein. The sample has a few hundred thousand distinct CDR3 sequences, under 5% seen once; the top ten hold less than 25%. This specimen comes from a study of T cells after yellow fever vaccination. Sequenced here: PBMCs, sampled 5 days after the yellow fever booster vaccination. The rearrangement uses TRBV15 and TRBJ1-4, with 9 bases lining up with TRBD1. This receptor was identified in a man younger than 35 who received the YFV17D yellow fever vaccine. CDR3 coding DNA: TGTGCCACCAGCAGGGGACAGGGAGGTGAAAAACTGTTTTTT. As protein: CATSRGQGGEKLFF.